This T cell receptor (beta chain) was retrieved from a study of cytomegalovirus exposure and HLA in healthy donors. Background on the study: Drawn from HLA-typed donors, about 85 million unique TCRs were held in an early data release.

CDR1 is SGHNT, CDR2 YYREEE, per germline (reference sequence). The CDR3 has 18 amino acids. V was clipped by 2 bases and J by 4 bases; unmatched bases: 8. Primers included in the PCR were 60 Vbeta and 13 Jbeta primers. Assay: immunoSEQ multiplex PCR; the TCRdb copy retains only in-frame clones and omits some. The table has about 130,000 clones, roughly four fifths seen once. As for this clone: Its antigen is unidentified.

Study results and caveats: Using the classifier, cytomegalovirus status was reportedly diagnosed with high specificity and sensitivity.

Sequencing was performed on PBMCs. This chain joins TRBV5-4 and TRBJ2-3; 15 positions match TRBD2. This sequence was found in a middle-aged woman in good health and CMV-seropositive. CDR3 sequence: CASSLPGLAGGLSDTQYF. CDR3 nucleotides: TGTGCCAGCAGCTTACCAGGACTAGCGGGAGGGCTATCAGATACGCAGTATTTT.